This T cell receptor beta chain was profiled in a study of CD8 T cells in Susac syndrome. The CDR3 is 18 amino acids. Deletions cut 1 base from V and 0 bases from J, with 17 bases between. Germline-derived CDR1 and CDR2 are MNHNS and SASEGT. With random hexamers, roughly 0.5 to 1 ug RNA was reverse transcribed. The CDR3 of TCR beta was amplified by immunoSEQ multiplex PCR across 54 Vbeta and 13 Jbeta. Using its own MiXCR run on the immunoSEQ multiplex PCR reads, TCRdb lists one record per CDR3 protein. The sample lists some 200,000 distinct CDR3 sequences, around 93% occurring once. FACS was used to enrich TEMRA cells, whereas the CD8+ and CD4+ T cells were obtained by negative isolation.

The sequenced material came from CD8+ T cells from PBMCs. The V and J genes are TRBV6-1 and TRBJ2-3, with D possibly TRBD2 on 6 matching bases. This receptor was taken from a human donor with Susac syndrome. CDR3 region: CASSEGVASVLSTDTQYF. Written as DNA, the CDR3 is TGTGCCAGCAGTGAAGGGGTGGCTAGCGTGCTAAGCACAGATACGCAGTATTTT.